The T cell receptor (beta chain) described here comes from a study of T cell responses to AZD1222 COVID-19 vaccine. Study-wide results and caveats: Donor demographics were predominantly white British with a female majority; clonal diversity may be underestimated. Mapped onto spike, vaccine-associated CD4 TCRs spanned it and were dominant at 160-218 and 743-854.

This table comes from immunoSEQ multiplex PCR, and its TCRdb copy is limited to in-frame clones, with some not included. The table has 150,000 to 200,000 clones, approximately 90% seen once. Trimming cost V 0 bases and J 7 bases, with 4 bases left between them. Germline loops: CDR1 SGDLS, CDR2 YYNGEE. The CDR3 totals 12 residues. Worth noting for this clone: What it binds is unknown.

The chain couples TRBV9 to TRBJ2-2; D remains ambiguous. The sample was peripheral blood, taken 28 days after the second dose of the MenACWY control vaccine. The clonotype comes from an adult who received the MenACWY meningococcal vaccine as a control. The CDR3 nucleotides are TGTGCCAGCAGCGTAGATGTCGGGGAGCTGTTTTTT. It encodes CASSVDVGELFF.